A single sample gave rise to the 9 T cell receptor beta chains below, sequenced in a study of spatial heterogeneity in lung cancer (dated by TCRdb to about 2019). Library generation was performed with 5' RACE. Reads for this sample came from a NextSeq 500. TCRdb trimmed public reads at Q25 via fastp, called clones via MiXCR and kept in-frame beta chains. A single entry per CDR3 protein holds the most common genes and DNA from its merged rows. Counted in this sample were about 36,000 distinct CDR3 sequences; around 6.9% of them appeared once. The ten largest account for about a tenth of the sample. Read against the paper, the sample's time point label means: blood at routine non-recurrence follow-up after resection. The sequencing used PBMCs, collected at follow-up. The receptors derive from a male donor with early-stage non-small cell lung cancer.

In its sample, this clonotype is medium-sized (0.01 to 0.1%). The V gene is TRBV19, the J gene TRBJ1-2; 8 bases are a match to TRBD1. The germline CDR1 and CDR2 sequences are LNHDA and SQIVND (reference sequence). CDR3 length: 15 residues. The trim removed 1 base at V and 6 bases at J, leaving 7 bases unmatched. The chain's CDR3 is CASSIGPGQGNGYTF. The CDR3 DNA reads TGTGCCAGTAGTATAGGCCCCGGACAGGGCAATGGCTACACCTTC.

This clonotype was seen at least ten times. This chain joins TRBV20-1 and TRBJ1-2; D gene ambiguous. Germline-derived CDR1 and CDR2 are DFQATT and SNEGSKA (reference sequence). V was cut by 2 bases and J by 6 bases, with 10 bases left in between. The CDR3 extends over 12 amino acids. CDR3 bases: TGCAGTGCTAGACCCCAGTCCCATGGCTACACCTTC. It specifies CSARPQSHGYTF.

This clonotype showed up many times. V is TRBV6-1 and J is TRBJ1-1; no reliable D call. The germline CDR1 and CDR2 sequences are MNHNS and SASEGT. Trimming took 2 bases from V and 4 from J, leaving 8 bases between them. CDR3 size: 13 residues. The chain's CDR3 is CASSEWGSTEAFF. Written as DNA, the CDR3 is TGTGCCAGCAGTGAATGGGGTAGCACTGAAGCTTTCTTT.

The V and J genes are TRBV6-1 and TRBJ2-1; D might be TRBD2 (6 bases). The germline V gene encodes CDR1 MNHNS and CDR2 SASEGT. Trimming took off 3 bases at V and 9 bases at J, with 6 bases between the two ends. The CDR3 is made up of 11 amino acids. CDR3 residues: CASSEGGEQFF. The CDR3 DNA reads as TGTGCCAGCAGTGAGGGGGGTGAGCAGTTCTTC.

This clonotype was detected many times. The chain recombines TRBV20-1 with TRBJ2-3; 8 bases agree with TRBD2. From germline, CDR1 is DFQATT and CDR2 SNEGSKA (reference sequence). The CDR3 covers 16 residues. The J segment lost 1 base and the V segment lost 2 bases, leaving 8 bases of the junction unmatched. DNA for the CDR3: TGCAGTGCTAGACCCCCCCCAGCGGGGGGCACAGATACGCAGTATTTT. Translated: CSARPPPAGGTDTQYF.

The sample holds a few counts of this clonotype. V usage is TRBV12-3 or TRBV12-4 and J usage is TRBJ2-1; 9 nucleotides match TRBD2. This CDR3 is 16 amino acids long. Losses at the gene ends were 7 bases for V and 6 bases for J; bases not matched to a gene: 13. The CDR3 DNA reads TGTGCCAGCAACCCTTATAGCGGGGGCTCACCCAATGAGCAGTTCTTC. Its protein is CASNPYSGGSPNEQFF.

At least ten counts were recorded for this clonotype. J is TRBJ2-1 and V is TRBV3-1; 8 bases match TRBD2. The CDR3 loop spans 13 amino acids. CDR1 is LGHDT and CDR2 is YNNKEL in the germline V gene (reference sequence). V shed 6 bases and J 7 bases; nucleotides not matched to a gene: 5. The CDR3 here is CASRTLAGNEQFF. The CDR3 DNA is TGTGCCAGCAGAACGCTAGCGGGTAATGAGCAGTTCTTC.

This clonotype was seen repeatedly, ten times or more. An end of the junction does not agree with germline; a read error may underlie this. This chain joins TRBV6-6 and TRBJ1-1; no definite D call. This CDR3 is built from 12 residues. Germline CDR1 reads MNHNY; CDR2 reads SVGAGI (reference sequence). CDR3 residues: CASSVRNTEVFF. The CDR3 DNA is TGTGCCAGCAGTGTTAGGAACACTGAAGTTTTCTTT.

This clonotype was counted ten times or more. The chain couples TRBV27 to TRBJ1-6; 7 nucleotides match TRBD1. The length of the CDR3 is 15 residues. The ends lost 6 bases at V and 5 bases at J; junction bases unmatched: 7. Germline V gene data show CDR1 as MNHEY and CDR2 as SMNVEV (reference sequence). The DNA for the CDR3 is TGTGCCAGCAGATTAACAGGGGTCGATAATTCACCCCTCCACTTT. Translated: CASRLTGVDNSPLHF.